This T cell receptor (beta chain) was captured in a study of T cells in Graves' hyperthyroidism and ophthalmopathy. The CDR3 is made up of 16 amino acids. Germline V gives CDR1 DFQATT, CDR2 SNEGSKA (reference sequence). Trimming stripped 3 bases from V and 2 bases from J, with 20 bases between. Amplification of TCR beta CDR3 regions used RNA as the template. In the first-round RT-PCR of the TCR CDR3, the HTBI primer set was used. Each CDR3 protein gets one entry after TCRdb re-called the multiplex PCR reads with MiXCR. The profile shows approximately 520,000 distinct CDR3 sequences, roughly 20% of them singletons.

The receptor was derived from a young man with Graves' hyperthyroidism. The chain joins TRBV20-1 to TRBJ2-7; D unclear. The specimen was blood. The CDR3 here is CSASDVSGPSAYEQYF. CDR3 nucleotide sequence: TGCAGTGCTAGCGACGTGTCTGGACCCAGCGCCTACGAGCAGTACTTC.